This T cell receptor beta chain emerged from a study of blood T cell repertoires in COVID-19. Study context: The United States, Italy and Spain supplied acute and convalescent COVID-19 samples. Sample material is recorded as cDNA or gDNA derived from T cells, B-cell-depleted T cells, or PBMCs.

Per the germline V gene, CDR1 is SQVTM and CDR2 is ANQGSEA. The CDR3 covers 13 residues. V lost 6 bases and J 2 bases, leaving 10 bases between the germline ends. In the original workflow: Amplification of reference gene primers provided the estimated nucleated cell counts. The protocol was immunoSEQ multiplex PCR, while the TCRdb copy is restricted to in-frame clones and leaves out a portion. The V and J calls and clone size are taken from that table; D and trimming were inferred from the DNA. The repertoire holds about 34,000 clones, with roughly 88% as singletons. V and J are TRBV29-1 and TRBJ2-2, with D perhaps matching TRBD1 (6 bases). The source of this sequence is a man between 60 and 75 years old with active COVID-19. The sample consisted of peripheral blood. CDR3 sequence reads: CSVDRRNTGELFF. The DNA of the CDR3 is TGCAGCGTCGACAGGAGAAACACCGGGGAGCTGTTTTTT.